The next 25 T cell receptor beta chains were all read from a single sample in a study of T cells after posttransplantation cyclophosphamide. The repertoire was sequenced with immunoSEQ multiplex PCR; TCRdb's copy has only in-frame clones and lacks some. The table lists 50,000 to 55,000 clones, 86% of them singletons. Sequencing input: PBMCs. Source of these receptors: a man aged 30-40 years with a blood cancer, CMV-positive, and with a related stem cell donor.

About this clone: At one of its ends the junction is not consistent with the germline gene, which may arise from a read error. J is TRBJ2-5 and V is TRBV7-7; D perhaps matches TRBD2 (6 bases). This CDR3 has 14 residues. Germline assignment: CDR1 SSHAT and CDR2 FNYEAQ (reference sequence). The CDR3 DNA is TGTGCTAGCAGCCGCACGGGGGTAGGGGAGACCCAGTACTTC. Encoded protein: CASSRTGVGETQYF.

As for this clone: A junction boundary mismatches the germline segment, possibly from a read error. The CDR3 loop is CASPPGTGPNQPQHF. CDR3 coding DNA: TGTGCCAGCCCACCCGGGACAGGGCCCAATCAGCCCCAGCATTTT. This sequence joins TRBV18 and TRBJ1-5; 9 bases fit TRBD1. Germline V gene sequence: CDR1 KGHSH, CDR2 LQKENI. The length of the CDR3 is 15 residues. The complete variable domain, with remaining parts taken from reference TRBV18 and TRBJ1-5, reads NAGVMQNPRHLVRRRGQEARLRCSPMKGHSHVYWYRQLPEEGLKFMVYLQKENIIDESGMPKERFSAEFPKEGPSILRIQQVVRGDSAAYFCASPPGTGPNQPQHFGDGTRLSIL.

V is TRBV28 and J is TRBJ2-7; 9 bases fit TRBD1. Germline V gene lookup returns CDR1 MDHEN and CDR2 SYDVKM. The length of the CDR3 is 15 residues. After removal of 6 bases from V and 6 bases from J, the junction contained 12 bases not matched to a gene. The CDR3 region has the DNA TGTGCCAGCAGCCTCCGGGACAGGGAATGGGGCGAGCAGTACTTC. Translating gives CASSLRDREWGEQYF.

The chain has TRBV2 and TRBJ2-6; D possibly corresponds to TRBD1 (6 bases). Trimming pared 2 bases from V and 2 bases from J, leaving 16 bases between. This CDR3 contains 18 residues. Germline V lookup: CDR1 SNHLY, CDR2 FYNNEI. In DNA form, the CDR3 reads TGTGCCAGCAGTGAAATGGGGGCTCGGTCTGCTGGGGCCAACGTCCTGACTTTC. It codes for CASSEMGARSAGANVLTF.

This chain connects TRBV5-8 to TRBJ2-2, with TRBD1 matching 8 bases. Germline CDR1 reads SGHTS; CDR2 reads YDEGEE. V shed 3 bases, J shed 3 bases, and the junction held 4 bases outside the gene matches. This CDR3 has 15 residues. The CDR3 sequence: CASSSDRGDTGELFF. The CDR3 DNA follows: TGTGCCAGCAGCTCCGACAGGGGAGACACCGGGGAGCTGTTTTTT.

The chain couples TRBV4-3 to TRBJ2-1; D is perhaps TRBD1 (6 bases). The V end was cut by 0 bases, the J end by 1 base, with 7 bases between. CDR1 LGHNA and CDR2 YSLEER come from the germline V gene. The CDR3 is made up of 15 amino acids. This CDR3 is CASSQDTGSYNEQFF. The CDR3 DNA reads as TGCGCCAGCAGCCAAGATACAGGGTCCTACAATGAGCAGTTCTTC.

The J gene is TRBJ2-7, the V gene TRBV28; 7 bases align to TRBD2. The CDR3 has 15 amino acids. Germline values: CDR1 MDHEN, CDR2 SYDVKM. V lost 2 bases, J lost 1 base, and 5 bases stayed unmatched. The CDR3 DNA sequence: TGTGCCAGCAGTTTAGCGGCTAGCGGTTCCTACGAGCAGTACTTC. Its translation is CASSLAASGSYEQYF.

V is TRBV18 and J is TRBJ1-1, with 7 bases lining up with TRBD1. This CDR3 region has 15 residues. The germline gives CDR1 KGHSH, CDR2 LQKENI. The ends lost 3 bases at V and 4 bases at J; junction bases unmatched: 8. The CDR3 protein is CASSPRQGASTEAFF. CDR3 coding DNA: TGTGCCAGCTCACCGCGACAGGGTGCGAGCACTGAAGCTTTCTTT.

This sequence joins TRBV11-2 and TRBJ2-7; no clear D. The germline V gene has CDR1 SGHAT and CDR2 FQNNGV. Trimming removed 5 bases at V and 3 bases at J, with 20 bases between. The CDR3 spans 16 residues. This CDR3 is CASSLPPASSNYEQYF. The CDR3 DNA follows: TGTGCCAGCAGCCTCCCCCCGGCTAGTTCGAACTACGAGCAGTACTTC.

The chain joins TRBV5-1 to TRBJ1-1; D call uncertain. Germline CDR1 reads SGHRS; CDR2 reads YFSETQ. Trimming shortened V by 1 base and J by 0 bases, and 7 bases separated the two germline ends. There are 14 residues in the CDR3. The CDR3 spells CASSLQLMNTEAFF. For the CDR3, the DNA is TGCGCCAGCAGCTTGCAGTTGATGAACACTGAAGCTTTCTTT.

V usage is TRBV18 and J usage is TRBJ2-1, with a weak D call TRBD2 (6 bases). The CDR3 totals 15 residues. Germline V gene lookup returns CDR1 KGHSH and CDR2 LQKENI. V shed 1 base and J shed 6 bases, with 13 bases lying between them. In DNA form, the CDR3 reads TGTGCCAGCTCACCACGCGGGGTAAGGGGCAATGAGCAGTTCTTC. This translates into CASSPRGVRGNEQFF.

This sequence joins TRBV5-4 and TRBJ1-2, with TRBD1 matching over 10 bases. The CDR3 totals 15 residues. The J segment lost 7 bases and the V segment lost 2 bases, leaving 8 bases of the junction unmatched. Germline V CDR1 and CDR2: SGHNT, YYREEE (reference sequence). CDR3 in amino acids: CASSFAGQGISGYTF. CDR3 nucleotides: TGTGCCAGCAGCTTTGCGGGACAGGGGATTTCTGGCTACACCTTC.

In this sample, this clone turned up a few times. The chain employs TRBV27 and TRBJ2-7, with D maybe TRBD1 (5 bases). The V gene's germline CDR1 is MNHEY and CDR2 SMNVEV (reference sequence). V was pared by 6 bases and J by 3 bases, with 9 bases between. The length of the CDR3 is 12 residues. For the CDR3, the DNA is TGTGCCAGCAGGGAAGACAGCTACGAGCAGTACTTC. It codes for CASREDSYEQYF.

V usage is TRBV30 and J usage is TRBJ2-3, with 13 bases matching TRBD2. There are 15 residues in the CDR3. V trimming: 4 bases; J trimming: 4 bases; junction bases outside the gene matches: 5. Germline V gives CDR1 GTSNPN, CDR2 SVGIG (reference sequence). CDR3 in amino acids: CAWTRTSGRADTQYF. The CDR3 bases are TGTGCCTGGACCCGGACTAGCGGGAGAGCAGATACGCAGTATTTT.

The count of this clone is one. The chain combines TRBV2 with TRBJ2-1; D possibly corresponds to TRBD2 (5 bases). V was trimmed by 6 bases and J by 0 bases, leaving 18 bases between them. The CDR3 contains 17 residues. Germline V CDR1 and CDR2: SNHLY, FYNNEI. The CDR3 coding sequence is TGTGCCAGCAGACCACTAGTACCCCAGAGCTCCTACAATGAGCAGTTCTTC. Encoded protein: CASRPLVPQSSYNEQFF.

This sequence joins TRBV30 and TRBJ1-4; 10 nucleotides align to TRBD1. V was pared by 3 bases and J by 4 bases, with 11 bases of the junction left unmatched. This CDR3 region has 17 residues. Germline lookup yields CDR1 GTSNPN and CDR2 SVGIG (reference sequence). Here the CDR3 DNA reads TGTGCCTGGAGCGGAATGACCGGGACAGGGGATAATGAAAAACTGTTTTTT. It translates to CAWSGMTGTGDNEKLFF.

This chain connects TRBV10-1 to TRBJ2-3, with D hard to call. The CDR3 runs 16 residues. Between the trimmed V and J ends, which lost 2 bases and 5 bases, there was a span of 17 bases. Looked up from germline, CDR1 is WNHNN and CDR2 is SYGVQD (reference sequence). The CDR3 coding sequence is TGCGCCAGCAGTGAGAATTTTCTTTGCGTCGAAGATACGCAGTATTTT. Encoded protein: CASSENFLCVEDTQYF.

The chain employs TRBV11-2 and TRBJ2-5, with 8 bases that match TRBD1. CDR1 SGHAT and CDR2 FQNNGV come from the germline V gene. There are 16 residues in the CDR3. Trimming cost V 1 base and J 0 bases; bases outside gene matches: 4. Here the CDR3 DNA reads TGTGCCAGCAGCTTAGGAGACAGGGGATACCAAGAGACCCAGTACTTC. It translates to CASSLGDRGYQETQYF.

This chain uses TRBV6-6 with TRBJ1-4, with TRBD1 identical over 9 bases. The CDR3 has 14 amino acids. V dropped 6 bases and J dropped 7; count of bases not matched to a gene: 6. The germline V gene has CDR1 MNHNY and CDR2 SVGAGI (reference sequence). The CDR3, as DNA: TGTGCCAGCAGAGTGACAGGGGGTAGTGAAAAACTGTTTTTT. Protein sequence: CASRVTGGSEKLFF.

The chain combines TRBV10-3 with TRBJ2-7; D is unresolved. V gave up 10 bases and J gave up 0 bases, with 10 bases separating them. The CDR3 is made up of 12 amino acids. Germline V gene lookup returns CDR1 ENHRY and CDR2 SYGVKD. The CDR3, as DNA: TGTGCCACCAGACCTAGCTCCTACGAGCAGTACTTC. Its protein product is CATRPSSYEQYF.

This chain connects TRBV7-2 to TRBJ2-7; no reliable D call. V lost 0 bases and J 5 bases, leaving 8 bases between the germline ends. Looked up from germline, CDR1 is SGHTA and CDR2 is FQGNSA. The CDR3 covers 13 residues. The CDR3 DNA is TGTGCCAGCAGCTTAGCACCCTCGGACGAGCAGTACTTC. Translation gives CASSLAPSDEQYF.

This chain uses TRBV4-2 with TRBJ2-1; 8 positions agree with TRBD2. J was trimmed by 8 bases and V by 4 bases; bases with no gene match: 10. Germline V gives CDR1 LGHNA, CDR2 YNFKEQ. CDR3 length equals 15 residues. In DNA, the CDR3 is TGTGCCAGCAGCCCAGCACAGCGGGAGACGGATGAGCAGTTCTTC. Residues: CASSPAQRETDEQFF.

This rearrangement joins TRBV9 to TRBJ1-2, with D possibly TRBD1 on 5 matching bases. CDR1 is SGDLS, CDR2 YYNGEE, per germline. V lost 4 bases to trimming and J lost 10 bases, with 11 bases between them. The CDR3 covers 11 residues. The CDR3 nucleotides read TGTGCCAGCAGCACAGGACGGATCTACACCTTC. This encodes CASSTGRIYTF.

This chain links TRBV27 with TRBJ2-1, with a possible D match to TRBD2 (5 bases). The CDR3 sequence is 12 residues long. Germline CDR1 is MNHEY and CDR2 is SMNVEV (reference sequence). V dropped 7 bases and J dropped 8 bases, with 12 bases sitting between them. In DNA, the CDR3 is TGTGCCAGCAAAATACTAGTTCATGAGCAGTTCTTC. Protein product: CASKILVHEQFF.

This clone was observed a few times. V gene TRBV14 combines with J gene TRBJ1-1, with D possibly TRBD1 on 5 matching bases. Per the germline V gene, CDR1 is SGHDN and CDR2 is FVKESK. The CDR3 is 14 residues long. Trimming stripped 0 bases from V and 8 bases from J, with 13 bases between. CDR3 amino acids: CASSQEIRGKEAFF. In DNA, the CDR3 is TGTGCCAGCAGCCAAGAAATTAGGGGAAAGGAAGCTTTCTTT.